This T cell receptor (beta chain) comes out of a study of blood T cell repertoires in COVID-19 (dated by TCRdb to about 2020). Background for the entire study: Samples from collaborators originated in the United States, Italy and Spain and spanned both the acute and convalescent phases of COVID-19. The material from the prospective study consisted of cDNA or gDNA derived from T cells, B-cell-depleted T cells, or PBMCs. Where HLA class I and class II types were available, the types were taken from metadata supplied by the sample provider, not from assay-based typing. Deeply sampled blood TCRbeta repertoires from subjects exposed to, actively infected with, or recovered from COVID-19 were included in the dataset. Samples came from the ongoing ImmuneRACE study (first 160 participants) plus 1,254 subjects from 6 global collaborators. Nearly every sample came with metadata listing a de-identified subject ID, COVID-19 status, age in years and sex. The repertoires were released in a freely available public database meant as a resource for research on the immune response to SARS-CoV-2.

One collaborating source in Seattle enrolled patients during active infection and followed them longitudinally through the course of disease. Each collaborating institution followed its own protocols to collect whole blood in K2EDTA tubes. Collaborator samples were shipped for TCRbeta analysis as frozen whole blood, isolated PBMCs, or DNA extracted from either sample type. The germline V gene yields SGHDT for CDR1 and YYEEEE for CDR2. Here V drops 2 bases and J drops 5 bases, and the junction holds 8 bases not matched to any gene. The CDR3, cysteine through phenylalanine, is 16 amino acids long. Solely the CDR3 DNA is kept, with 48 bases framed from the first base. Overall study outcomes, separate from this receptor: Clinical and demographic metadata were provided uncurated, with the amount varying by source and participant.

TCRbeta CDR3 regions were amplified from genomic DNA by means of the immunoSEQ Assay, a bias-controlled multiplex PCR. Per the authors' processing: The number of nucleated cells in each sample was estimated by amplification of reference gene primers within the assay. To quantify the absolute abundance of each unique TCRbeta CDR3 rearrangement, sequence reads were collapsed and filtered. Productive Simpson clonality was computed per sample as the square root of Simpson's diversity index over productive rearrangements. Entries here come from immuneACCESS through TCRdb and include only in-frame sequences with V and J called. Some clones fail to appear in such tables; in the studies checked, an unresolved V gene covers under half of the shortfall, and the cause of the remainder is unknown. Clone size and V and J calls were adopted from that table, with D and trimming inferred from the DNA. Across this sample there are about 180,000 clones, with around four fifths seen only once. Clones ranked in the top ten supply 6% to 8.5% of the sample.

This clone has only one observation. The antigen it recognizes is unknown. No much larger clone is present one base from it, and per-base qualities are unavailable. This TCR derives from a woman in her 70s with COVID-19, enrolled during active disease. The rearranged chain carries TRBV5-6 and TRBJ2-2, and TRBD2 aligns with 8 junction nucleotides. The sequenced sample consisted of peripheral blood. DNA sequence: TGTGCCAGCAGCTTCTCTAGCGGGCGAGGGACCGGGGAGCTGTTTTTT. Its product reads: CASSFSSGRGTGELFF.